The clone carrying this TCR beta chain has at least ten counts. Its antigen remains unknown. This entry is derived from a study of T cells in Graves' hyperthyroidism and ophthalmopathy. At the level of the study: Peripheral blood was obtained at initial diagnosis, preceding any treatment. Study-level points and caveats: Ophthalmopathy stood apart from stable hyperthyroidism in a 13 V-J model.

Exclusion of a patient resulted from uncontrolled infection, other autoimmune disease, pregnancy or lactation. Amplification of TCR beta CDR3 regions used RNA as the template. The HTBI primer set drove a first-round RT-PCR of the TCR CDR3. TCRdb used MiXCR to reprocess the multiplex PCR reads, holding one entry per CDR3 protein. Among a few hundred thousand distinct CDR3 sequences listed, more than 12% were seen once. The CDR3 is 16 amino acids. In germline, CDR1 is MNHEY, CDR2 SMNVEV (reference sequence). After removal of 1 base from V and 0 bases from J, the junction contained 6 bases not matched to a gene.

Sequenced input: blood. V and J are TRBV27 and TRBJ2-7, with 7 nucleotides matching TRBD2. This receptor was obtained from a woman between 40 and 50 years old with Graves' hyperthyroidism that later progressed to Graves' ophthalmopathy. CDR3 nucleotide sequence: TGTGCCAGCAGTTTATACGCTAGCGGAGTCTCCTACGAGCAGTACTTC. This codes for CASSLYASGVSYEQYF.